The TCR beta chain described here comes from a study of cytomegalovirus exposure and HLA in healthy donors (dated by TCRdb to 2016 to 2017). Broadly, across the study: A later analysis indicated that the 130 or so validation repertoires were generated on the platform also employed for the approximately 670 repertoires of the first cohort. The study aimed to test whether signatures of past pathogen exposure could be identified by cataloging public T cell receptors. In addition to the first cohort of approximately 650 subjects, a separate validation cohort of about 120 different subjects was used. To predict cytomegalovirus infection status, the study combined high-throughput TCR immunosequencing, statistical association of individual TCRs with disease status, and machine learning.

The donors were included in the validation cohort of 100 to 150 subjects, a group kept apart from the roughly 700-subject first cohort. What the authors observed across the whole study: A later analysis found that TCRs clustered in the first cohort also tended to co-occur in the 120 validation repertoires, with 94% of cluster scores above 0. While some public TCRs were present in many individuals, most TCR sequences turned up only very rarely across donors. All 110 or so repertoires were used to score co-occurrence in the validation cohort in a later analysis, because that analysis had no HLA typing for the cohort. A few of the identified cytomegalovirus-associated TCR beta chains were confirmed in vitro to be specific for cytomegalovirus antigens. The authors suggested that the approach could potentially be extended to other disease states and immunological phenotypes. In the study, approximately 150 TCR beta chains were listed as associated with cytomegalovirus. Cytomegalovirus status was reported to be diagnosed by the classifier with high specificity and sensitivity in both the original and validation cohorts.

Libraries were built with the immunoSEQ multiplex PCR assay. For the original study's pipeline: To diagnose cytomegalovirus status from the catalog of TCR beta chain sequences, a statistical classification framework was built. TCRdb obtained this table from immuneACCESS and retained in-frame rearrangements with V and J assigned. These tables miss some clones; where compared with another copy, unresolved V genes account for less than half of the shortfall, and the remainder is unexplained. V and J calls and clone size follow that table, whereas D and trimming were derived from the DNA. The sample records 120,000 or so clones, approximately 90% of which are singletons. The top ten constitute under 2% of the sample. A note on this clone: What this receptor recognizes is not known. Base qualities are not at hand, and no much larger clone is one base apart.

The specimen sequenced was PBMCs. The receptor's source is a woman aged 18-29 years in good health and CMV-seronegative.

The CDR3 protein is CASMGSGLNTGELFF. The sequenced DNA: TGTGCCAGCATGGGTTCGGGACTGAACACCGGGGAGCTGTTTTTT. Rearrangement joined TRBV7-9 to TRBJ2-2, and the D gene may be TRBD2, 6 bases matching. The germline V gene (reference sequence) specifies SEHNR as CDR1 and FQNEAQ as CDR2. Taken from cysteine to phenylalanine, the CDR3 has 15 residues. The read is trimmed to its CDR3 DNA, 45 bases read in frame from base 1. The V and J ends are trimmed by 7 bases and 1 base, leaving 13 bases between them.